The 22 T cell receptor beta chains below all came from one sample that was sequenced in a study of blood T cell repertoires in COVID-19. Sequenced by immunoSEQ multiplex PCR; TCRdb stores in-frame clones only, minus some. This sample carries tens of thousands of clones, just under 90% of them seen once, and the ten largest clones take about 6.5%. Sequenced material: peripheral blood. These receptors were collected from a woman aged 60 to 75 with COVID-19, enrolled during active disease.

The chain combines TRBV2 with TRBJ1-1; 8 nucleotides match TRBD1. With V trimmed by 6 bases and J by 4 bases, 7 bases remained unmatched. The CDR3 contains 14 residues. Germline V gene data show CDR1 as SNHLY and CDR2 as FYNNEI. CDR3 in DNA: TGTGCCAGCAGACCAAGGACAGGGCTCACTGAAGCTTTCTTT. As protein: CASRPRTGLTEAFF.

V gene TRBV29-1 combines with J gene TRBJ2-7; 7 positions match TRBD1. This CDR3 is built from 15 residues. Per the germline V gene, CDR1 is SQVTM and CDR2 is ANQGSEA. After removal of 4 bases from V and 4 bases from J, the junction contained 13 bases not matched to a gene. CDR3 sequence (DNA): TGCAGCGTTGGAAGAAACAGGGGAATAAATTACGAGCAGTACTTC. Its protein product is CSVGRNRGINYEQYF.

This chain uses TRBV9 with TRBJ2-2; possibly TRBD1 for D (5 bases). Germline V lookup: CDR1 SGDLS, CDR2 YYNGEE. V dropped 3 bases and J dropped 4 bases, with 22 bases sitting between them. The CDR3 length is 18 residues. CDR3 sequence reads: CASSDPPRVRVGTGELFF. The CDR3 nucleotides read TGTGCCAGCAGCGACCCCCCCAGGGTCCGCGTGGGCACCGGGGAGCTGTTTTTT.

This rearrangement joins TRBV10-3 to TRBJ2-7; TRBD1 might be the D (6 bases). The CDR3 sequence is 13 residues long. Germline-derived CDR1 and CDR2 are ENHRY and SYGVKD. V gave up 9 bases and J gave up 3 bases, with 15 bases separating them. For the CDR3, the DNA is TGTGCCATAGGACAGCGGAATCACTACGAGCAGTACTTC. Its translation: CAIGQRNHYEQYF.

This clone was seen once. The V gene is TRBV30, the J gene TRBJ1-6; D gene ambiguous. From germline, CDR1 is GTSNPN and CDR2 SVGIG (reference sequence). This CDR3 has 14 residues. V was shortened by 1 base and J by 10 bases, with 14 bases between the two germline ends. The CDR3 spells CAWSGSLGQSPLHF. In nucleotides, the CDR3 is TGTGCCTGGAGTGGAAGTCTAGGCCAATCACCCCTCCACTTT. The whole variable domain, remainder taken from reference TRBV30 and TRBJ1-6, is SQTIHQWPATLVQPVGSPLSLECTVEGTSNPNLYWYRQAAGRGLQLLFYSVGIGQISSEVPQNLSASRPQDRQFILSSKKLLLSDSGFYLCAWSGSLGQSPLHFGNGTRLTVT.

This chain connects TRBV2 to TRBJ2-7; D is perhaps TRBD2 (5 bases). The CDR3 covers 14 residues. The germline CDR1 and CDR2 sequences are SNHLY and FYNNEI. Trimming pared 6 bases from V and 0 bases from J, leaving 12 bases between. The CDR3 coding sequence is TGTGCCAGCAGCAGGACTGACGCCTCCTACGAGCAGTACTTC. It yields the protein CASSRTDASYEQYF. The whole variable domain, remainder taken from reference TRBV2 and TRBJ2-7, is EPEVTQTPSHQVTQMGQEVILRCVPISNHLYFYWYRQILGQKVEFLVSFYNNEISEKSEIFDDQFSVERPDGSNFTLKIRSTKLEDSAMYFCASSRTDASYEQYFGPGTRLTVT.

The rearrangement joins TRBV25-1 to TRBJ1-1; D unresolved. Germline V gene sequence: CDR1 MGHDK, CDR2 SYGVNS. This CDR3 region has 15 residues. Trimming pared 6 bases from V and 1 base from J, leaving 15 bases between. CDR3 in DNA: TGTGCCAGCAGGGGGAGACATGGAGCGAACACTGAAGCTTTCTTT. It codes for CASRGRHGANTEAFF.

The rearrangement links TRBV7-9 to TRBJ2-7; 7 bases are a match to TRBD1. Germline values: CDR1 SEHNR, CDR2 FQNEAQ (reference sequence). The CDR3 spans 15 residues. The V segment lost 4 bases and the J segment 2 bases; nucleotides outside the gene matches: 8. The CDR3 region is CASSSDRVGTYEQYF. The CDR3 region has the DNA TGTGCCAGCAGCTCCGACAGGGTAGGAACCTACGAGCAGTACTTC.

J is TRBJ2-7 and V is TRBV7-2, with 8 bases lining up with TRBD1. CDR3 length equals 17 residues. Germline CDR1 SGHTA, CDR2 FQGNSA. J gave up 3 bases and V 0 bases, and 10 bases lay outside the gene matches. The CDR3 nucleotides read TGTGCCAGCAGCTTAGCGTCTTCAGGACAGGGTTACTACGAGCAGTACTTC. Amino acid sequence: CASSLASSGQGYYEQYF.

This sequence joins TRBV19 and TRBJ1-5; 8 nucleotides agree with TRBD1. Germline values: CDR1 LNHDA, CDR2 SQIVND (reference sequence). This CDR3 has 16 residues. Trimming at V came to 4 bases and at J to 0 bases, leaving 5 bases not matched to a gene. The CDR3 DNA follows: TGTGCCAGTAGTACGACAGGGGAATATAGCAATCAGCCCCAGCATTTT. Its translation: CASSTTGEYSNQPQHF.

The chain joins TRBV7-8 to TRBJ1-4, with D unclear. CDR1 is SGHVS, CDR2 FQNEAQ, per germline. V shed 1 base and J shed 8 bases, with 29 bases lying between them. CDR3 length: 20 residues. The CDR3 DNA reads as TGTGCCAGCAGCTTAGTCGGTCTTTTCCGTCGCGGGCGTTTAGAAGAAAAACTGTTTTTT. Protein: CASSLVGLFRRGRLEEKLFF.

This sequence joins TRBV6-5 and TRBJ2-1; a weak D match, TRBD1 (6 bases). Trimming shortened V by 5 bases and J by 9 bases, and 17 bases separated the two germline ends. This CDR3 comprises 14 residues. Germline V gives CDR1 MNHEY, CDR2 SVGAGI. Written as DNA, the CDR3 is TGTGCCAGCAGTACGGAAATAGGGACAACTGAGCAGTTCTTC. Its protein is CASSTEIGTTEQFF.

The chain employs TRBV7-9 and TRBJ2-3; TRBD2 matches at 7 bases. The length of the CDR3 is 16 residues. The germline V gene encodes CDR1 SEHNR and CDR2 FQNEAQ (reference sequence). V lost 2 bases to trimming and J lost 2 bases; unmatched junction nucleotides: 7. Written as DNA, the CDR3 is TGTGCCAGCAGCTTAAGGGTCGGGGGGTACACAGATACGCAGTATTTT. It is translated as CASSLRVGGYTDTQYF.

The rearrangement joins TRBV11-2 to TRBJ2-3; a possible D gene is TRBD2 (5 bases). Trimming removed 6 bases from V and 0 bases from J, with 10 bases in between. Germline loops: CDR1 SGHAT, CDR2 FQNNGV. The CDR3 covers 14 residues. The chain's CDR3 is CASSSDLSTDTQYF. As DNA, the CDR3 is TGTGCCAGCAGTTCGGACTTGAGCACAGATACGCAGTATTTT.

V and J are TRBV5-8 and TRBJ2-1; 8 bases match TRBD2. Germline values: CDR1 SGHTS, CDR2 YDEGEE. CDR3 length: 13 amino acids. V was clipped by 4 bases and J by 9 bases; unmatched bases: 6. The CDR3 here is CASSQGLVSEQFF. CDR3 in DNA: TGTGCCAGCAGCCAGGGACTAGTGAGTGAGCAGTTCTTC.

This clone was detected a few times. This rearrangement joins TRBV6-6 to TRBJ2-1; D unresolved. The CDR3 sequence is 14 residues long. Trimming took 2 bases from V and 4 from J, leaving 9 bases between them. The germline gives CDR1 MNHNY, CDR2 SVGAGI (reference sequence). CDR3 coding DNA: TGTGCCAGCAGTTACCCCAGTCAATACAATGAGCAGTTCTTC. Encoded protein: CASSYPSQYNEQFF.

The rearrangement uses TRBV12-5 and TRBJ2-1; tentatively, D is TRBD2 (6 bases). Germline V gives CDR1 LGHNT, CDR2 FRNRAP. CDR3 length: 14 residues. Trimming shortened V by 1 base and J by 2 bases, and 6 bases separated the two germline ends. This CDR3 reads CASGLGGAYNEQFF. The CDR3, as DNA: TGTGCTAGTGGTTTGGGCGGGGCCTACAATGAGCAGTTCTTC.

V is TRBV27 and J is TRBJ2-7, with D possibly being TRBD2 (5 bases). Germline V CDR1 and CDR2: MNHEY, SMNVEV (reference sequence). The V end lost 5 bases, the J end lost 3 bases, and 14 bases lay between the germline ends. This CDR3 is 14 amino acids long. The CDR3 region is CASSHLTRGYEQYF. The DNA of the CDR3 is TGTGCCAGCAGTCACCTCACCCGGGGCTACGAGCAGTACTTC.

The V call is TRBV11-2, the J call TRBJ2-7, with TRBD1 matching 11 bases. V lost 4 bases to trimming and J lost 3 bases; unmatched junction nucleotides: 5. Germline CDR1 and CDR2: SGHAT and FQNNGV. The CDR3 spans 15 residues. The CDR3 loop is CASSSGQGAGYEQYF. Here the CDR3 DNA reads TGTGCCAGCAGCTCAGGACAGGGGGCGGGCTACGAGCAGTACTTC.

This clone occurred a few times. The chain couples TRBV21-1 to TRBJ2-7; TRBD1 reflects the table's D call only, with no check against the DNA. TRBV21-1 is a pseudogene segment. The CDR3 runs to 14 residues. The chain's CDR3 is CASSKAWPSYEQYF. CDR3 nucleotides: TGTGCCAGCAGCAAAGCGTGGCCCTCCTACGAGCAGTACTTC.

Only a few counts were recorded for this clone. CDR3 amino acids: CASSQGTGVVSGNTIYF. The CDR3, as DNA: TGTGCCAGCAGCCAGGGGACAGGAGTAGTCTCTGGAAACACCATATATTTT. This chain joins TRBV5-8 and TRBJ1-3; 8 bases agree with TRBD1. CDR1 and CDR2 (germline): SGHTS, YDEGEE. V trimming: 4 bases; J trimming: 0 bases; junction bases outside the gene matches: 9. The CDR3 length is 17 residues.

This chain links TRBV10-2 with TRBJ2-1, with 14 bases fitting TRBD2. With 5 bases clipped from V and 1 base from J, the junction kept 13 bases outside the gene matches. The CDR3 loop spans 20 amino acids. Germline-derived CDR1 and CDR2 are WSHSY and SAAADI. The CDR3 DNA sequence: TGCGCCAGCAGTACGGGACTAGCGGGAGTAACCCTAAGGTCCTACAATGAGCAGTTCTTC. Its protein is CASSTGLAGVTLRSYNEQFF.